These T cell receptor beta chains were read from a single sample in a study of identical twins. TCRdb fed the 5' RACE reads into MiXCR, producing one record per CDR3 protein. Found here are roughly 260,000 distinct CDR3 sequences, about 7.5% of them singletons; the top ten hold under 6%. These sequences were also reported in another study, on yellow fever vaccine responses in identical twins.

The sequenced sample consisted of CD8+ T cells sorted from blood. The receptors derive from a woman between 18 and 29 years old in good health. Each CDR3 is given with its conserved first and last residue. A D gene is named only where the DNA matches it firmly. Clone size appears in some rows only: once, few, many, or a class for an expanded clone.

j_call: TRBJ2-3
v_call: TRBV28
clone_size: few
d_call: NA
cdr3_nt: TGTGCCAGCAATCAGGGGCGGAGGTATGCAGATACGCAGTATTTT
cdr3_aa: CASNQGRRYADTQYF

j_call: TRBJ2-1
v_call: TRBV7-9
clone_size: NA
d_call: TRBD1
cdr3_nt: TGTGCCAGCAGCTTAGGGGACAGGGCTTACAATGAGCAGTTCTTC
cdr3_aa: CASSLGDRAYNEQFF

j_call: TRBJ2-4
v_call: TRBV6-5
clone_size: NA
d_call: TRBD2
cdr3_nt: TGTGCCAGCAGTTTGACTAGCGCATTCAAAAACATTCAGTACTTC
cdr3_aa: CASSLTSAFKNIQYF

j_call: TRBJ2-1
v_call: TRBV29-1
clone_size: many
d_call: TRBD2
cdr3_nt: TGCAGCGTTGGTCCCGGGACTAGCGGGAAAAACTTCCTCTACAATGAGCAGTTCTTC
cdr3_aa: CSVGPGTSGKNFLYNEQFF

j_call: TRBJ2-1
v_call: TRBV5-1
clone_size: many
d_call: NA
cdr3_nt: TGCGCCAGCAGCTTGTCAGTGTCCTACAATGAGCAGTTCTTC
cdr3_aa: CASSLSVSYNEQFF

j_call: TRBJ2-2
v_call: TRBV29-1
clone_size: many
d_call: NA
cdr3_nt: TGCAGCGTTGAGTCAGGCGGGACCGGGGAGCTGTTTTTT
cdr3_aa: CSVESGGTGELFF

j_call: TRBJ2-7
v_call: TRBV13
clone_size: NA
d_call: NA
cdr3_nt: TGTGCCAGCAGTAGTCACAGCGATTACGAGCAGTACTTC
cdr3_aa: CASSSHSDYEQYF

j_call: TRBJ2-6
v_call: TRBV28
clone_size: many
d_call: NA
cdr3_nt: TGTGCCAGCAGCCCAAGGTCCGGGGCCAACGTCCTGACTTTC
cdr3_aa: CASSPRSGANVLTF

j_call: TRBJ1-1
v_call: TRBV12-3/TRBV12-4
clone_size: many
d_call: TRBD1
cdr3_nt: TGTGCCAGCAGCCCTAGCCCAGGGGGTGATGAAGCTTTCTTT
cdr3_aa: CASSPSPGGDEAFF

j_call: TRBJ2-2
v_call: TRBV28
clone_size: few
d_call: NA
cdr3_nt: TGTGCCAGCAGTACGTTTGCCGGGGAGCTGTTTTTT
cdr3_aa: CASSTFAGELFF

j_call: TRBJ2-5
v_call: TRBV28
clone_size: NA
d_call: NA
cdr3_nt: TGTGCCAGCAGTCCTCATAGCGGATGGCAAGAGACCCAGTACTTC
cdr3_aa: CASSPHSGWQETQYF

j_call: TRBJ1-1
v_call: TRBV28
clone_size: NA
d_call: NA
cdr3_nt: TGTGCCAGCAGTTTGGGTGAAGTTTTCTTT
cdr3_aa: CASSLGEVFF

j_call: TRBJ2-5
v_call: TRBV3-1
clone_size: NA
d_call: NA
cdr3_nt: TGTGCCAGCAGCCAAGATGAGGGGCGGGCGGAGACCCAGTACTTC
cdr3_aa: CASSQDEGRAETQYF

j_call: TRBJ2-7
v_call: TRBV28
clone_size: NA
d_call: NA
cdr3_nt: TGTGCCAGCAGTTCTGTAGGCTCCTACGAGCAGTACTTC
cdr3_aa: CASSSVGSYEQYF

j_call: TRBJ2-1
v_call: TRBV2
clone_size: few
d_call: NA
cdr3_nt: TGTGCCAGCACTGTAGCCGGGGGCTACAATGAGCAGTTCTTC
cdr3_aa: CASTVAGGYNEQFF

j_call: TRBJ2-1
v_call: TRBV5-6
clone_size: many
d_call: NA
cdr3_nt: TGTGCCAGCAGCGACTTAGAAAGCGCTGAGTTCTTC
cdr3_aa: CASSDLESAEFF

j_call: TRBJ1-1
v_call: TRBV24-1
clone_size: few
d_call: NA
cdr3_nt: TGTGCCACCAGTGATTTGAGTTACACTGAAGCTTTCTTT
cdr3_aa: CATSDLSYTEAFF

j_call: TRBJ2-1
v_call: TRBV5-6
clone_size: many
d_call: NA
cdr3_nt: TGTGCCAGCAGCCCGGGACTTTTCTCCTACAATGAGCAGTTCTTC
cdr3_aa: CASSPGLFSYNEQFF

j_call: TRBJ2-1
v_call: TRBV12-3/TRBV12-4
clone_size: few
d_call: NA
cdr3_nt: TGTGCCAGCAGTGTCAGGGGCCCCCACCAATACAATGAGCAGTTCTTC
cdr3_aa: CASSVRGPHQYNEQFF

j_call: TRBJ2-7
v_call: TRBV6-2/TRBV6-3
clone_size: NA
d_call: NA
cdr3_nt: TGTGCCAGCAGCCCCGATCCCCCCTACGCCTACGAGCAGTACTTC
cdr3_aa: CASSPDPPYAYEQYF

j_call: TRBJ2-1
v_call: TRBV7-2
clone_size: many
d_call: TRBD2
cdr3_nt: TGTGCCAGCAGCCTCAACCGACTAGCGGGAATTGAGCAGTTCTTC
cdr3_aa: CASSLNRLAGIEQFF

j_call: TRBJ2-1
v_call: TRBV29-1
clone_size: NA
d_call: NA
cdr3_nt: TGCAGCGTTTCCAGCGGGACATACAATGAGCAGTTCTTC
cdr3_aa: CSVSSGTYNEQFF

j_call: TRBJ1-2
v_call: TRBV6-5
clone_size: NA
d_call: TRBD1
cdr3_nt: TGTGCCAGCAGTTACGTGGACAGGGGCGGCTACACCTTC
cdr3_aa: CASSYVDRGGYTF

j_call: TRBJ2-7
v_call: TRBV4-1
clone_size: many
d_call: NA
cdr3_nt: TGCGCCAGCAGCCAGGGAACAGGAGCATGGTCCGAGCAGTACTTC
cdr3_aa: CASSQGTGAWSEQYF

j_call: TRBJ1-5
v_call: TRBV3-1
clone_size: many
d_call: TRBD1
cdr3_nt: TGTGCCAGCAGCCAGTACTTTTCCGGGGACAGCGACATAGTTGGCAATCAGCCCCAGCATTTT
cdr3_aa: CASSQYFSGDSDIVGNQPQHF

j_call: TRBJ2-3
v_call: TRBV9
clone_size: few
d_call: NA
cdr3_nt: TGTGCCAGCAGCGTAGACGTGGGTTCCCTCGCAGATACGCAGTATTTT
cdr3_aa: CASSVDVGSLADTQYF